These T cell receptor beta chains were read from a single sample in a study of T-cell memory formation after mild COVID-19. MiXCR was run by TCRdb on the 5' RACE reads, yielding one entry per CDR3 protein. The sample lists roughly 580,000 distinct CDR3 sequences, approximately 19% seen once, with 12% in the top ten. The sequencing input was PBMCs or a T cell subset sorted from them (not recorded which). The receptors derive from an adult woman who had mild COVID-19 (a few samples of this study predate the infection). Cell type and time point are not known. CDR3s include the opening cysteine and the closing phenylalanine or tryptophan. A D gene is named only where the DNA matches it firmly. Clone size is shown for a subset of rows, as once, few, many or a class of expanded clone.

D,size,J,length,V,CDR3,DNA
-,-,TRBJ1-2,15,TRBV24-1,CATSDPGASNYGYTF,TGTGCCACCAGTGATCCCGGGGCTTCTAACTATGGCTACACCTTC
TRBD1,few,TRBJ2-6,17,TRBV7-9,CASRPLSTGSGANVLTF,TGTGCCAGCAGACCCCTATCGACAGGGTCCGGGGCCAACGTCCTGACTTTC
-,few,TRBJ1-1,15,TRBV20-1,CSARDPGRGNTEAFF,TGCAGTGCTAGGGACCCCGGCAGGGGGAACACTGAAGCTTTCTTT
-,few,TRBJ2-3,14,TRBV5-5,CASSLYLLGDTQYF,TGTGCCAGCAGCTTGTACCTACTTGGGGATACGCAGTATTTT
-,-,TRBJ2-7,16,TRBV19,CASSISGRLNSYEQYF,TGTGCCAGTAGTATATCCGGACGCTTAAATTCCTACGAGCAGTACTTC
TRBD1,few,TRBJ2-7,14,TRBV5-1,CASRVGQGTEEQYF,TGCGCCAGCAGGGTGGGACAGGGGACGGAAGAGCAGTACTTC
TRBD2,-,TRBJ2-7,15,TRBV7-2,CASSFIGGGAYEQYF,TGTGCCAGCAGCTTCATAGGCGGGGGGGCCTACGAGCAGTACTTC
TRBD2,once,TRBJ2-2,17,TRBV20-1,CSARVASGRPDTGELFF,TGCAGTGCTAGAGTAGCTAGCGGGAGGCCTGACACCGGGGAGCTGTTTTTT
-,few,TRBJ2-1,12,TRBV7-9,CASSFEWDEQFF,TGTGCCAGCAGCTTTGAGTGGGATGAGCAGTTCTTC
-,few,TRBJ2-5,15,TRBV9,CASSVGSGTYETQYF,TGTGCCAGCAGCGTAGGTTCGGGAACGTATGAGACCCAGTACTTC
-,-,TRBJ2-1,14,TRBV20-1,CNAPREGKWNEQFF,TGCAATGCTCCTAGGGAAGGGAAATGGAATGAGCAGTTCTTC
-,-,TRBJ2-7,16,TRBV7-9,CASSLAWRVGVNEQYF,TGTGCCAGCAGCTTAGCGTGGCGGGTAGGGGTCAACGAGCAGTACTTC
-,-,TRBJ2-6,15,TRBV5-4,CASSLGAVGANVLTF,TGTGCCAGCAGCCTGGGGGCTGTCGGGGCCAACGTCCTGACTTTC
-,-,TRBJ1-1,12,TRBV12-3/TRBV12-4,CASSGFGSEAFF,TGTGCCAGCAGCGGGTTTGGGTCTGAAGCTTTCTTT
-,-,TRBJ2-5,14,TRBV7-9,CASSSEGHQETQYF,TGTGCCAGCAGTTCAGAGGGTCACCAAGAGACCCAGTACTTC
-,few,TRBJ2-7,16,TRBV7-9,CASSPTHLTGSYEQYF,TGTGCCAGCAGCCCAACGCATCTGACTGGTTCCTACGAGCAGTACTTC
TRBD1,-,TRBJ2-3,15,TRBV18,CASSPQQGDPDTQYF,TGTGCCAGCTCACCACAACAGGGGGACCCAGATACGCAGTATTTT